This T cell receptor beta chain was observed in a study of CD8+CD57+ T cells in acquired aplastic anemia. Study-level background: Sorted CD4+ and CD8+ cells gave an average of 3.2 ug of DNA. Sequencing produced an average of roughly 11 million reads per healthy donor for CD4+ cells.

This clonotype was seen many times. Its antigen is still unknown. Whole-study findings and limits: Shared by patients and controls, roughly 28 CD8+ CDR3s were abundant in patients. With respect to CD8+ Simpson's diversity, patients and controls did not differ significantly.

The CDR3 loop spans 15 amino acids. After removal of 2 bases from V and 7 bases from J, the junction contained 12 bases not matched to a gene. CDR1 is SGDLS, CDR2 YYNGEE, per germline. Genomic DNA served as template for TCR beta VDJ and CDR3 profiling. TCRdb redid the calling of the reads with MiXCR, one entry per CDR3 protein. The repertoire includes about 400,000 distinct CDR3 sequences, under 80% of them detected once, and 3% to 4.5% sits in the top ten. The TCR comes from a human donor in good health, serving as a control. Sequencing used sorted CD4+, CD8+, or CD8+CD57+ T cells (not recorded which) from PBMCs. This chain joins TRBV9 and TRBJ2-7; 7 nucleotides line up with TRBD1. CDR3 sequence reads: CASSVNSQGMGEQYF. The DNA for the CDR3 is TGTGCCAGCAGCGTGAATTCACAGGGGATGGGGGAGCAGTACTTC.